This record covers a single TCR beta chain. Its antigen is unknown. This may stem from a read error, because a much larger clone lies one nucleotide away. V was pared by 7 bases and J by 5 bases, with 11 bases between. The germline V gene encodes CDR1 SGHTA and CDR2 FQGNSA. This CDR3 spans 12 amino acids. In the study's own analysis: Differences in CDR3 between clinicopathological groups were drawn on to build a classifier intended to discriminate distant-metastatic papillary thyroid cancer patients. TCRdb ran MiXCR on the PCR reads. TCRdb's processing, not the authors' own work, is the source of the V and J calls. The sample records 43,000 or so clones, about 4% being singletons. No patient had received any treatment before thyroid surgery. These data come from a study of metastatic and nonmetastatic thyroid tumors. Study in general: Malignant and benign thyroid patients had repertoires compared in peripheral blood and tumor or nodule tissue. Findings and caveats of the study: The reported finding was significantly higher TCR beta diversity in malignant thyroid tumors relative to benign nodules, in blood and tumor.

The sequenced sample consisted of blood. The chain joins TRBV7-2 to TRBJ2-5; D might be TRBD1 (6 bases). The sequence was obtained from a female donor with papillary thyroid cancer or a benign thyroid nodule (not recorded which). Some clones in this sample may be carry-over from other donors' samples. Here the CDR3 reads CASTDRRETQYF. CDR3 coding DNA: TGTGCCAGCACGGACAGAAGGGAGACCCAGTACTTC.